Listed here are 30 T cell receptor beta chains from one sample, sequenced in a study of T-cell reconstitution after alpha-beta-depleted transplantation in children. A library of TCRbeta sequences, prepared with unique molecular identifiers, was generated. TCRdb fed the PCR reads into MiXCR, producing one record per CDR3 protein. The sample contains 500,000 to 750,000 distinct CDR3 sequences, 25% to 30% of which appear only once. Sequenced material: PBMCs, taken before TCRalphabeta/CD19-depleted stem cell transplant. These receptors came from a boy under two years old with Wiskott-Aldrich syndrome, due to receive a stem cell transplant.

The chain has TRBV4-1 and TRBJ2-2, with no clear D. The CDR3 consists of 17 residues. The germline CDR1 and CDR2 sequences are MGHRA and YSYEKL. V was shortened by 1 base and J by 2 bases, with 14 bases between the two germline ends. The CDR3 DNA follows: TGCGCCAGCAGCCAAGGTTTTGCACCAAAAAACACCGGGGAGCTGTTTTTT. This translates into CASSQGFAPKNTGELFF.

The chain has TRBV10-3 and TRBJ2-7, with 15 bases matching TRBD2. The CDR3 loop spans 16 amino acids. J gave up 3 bases and V 6 bases, and 6 bases lay outside the gene matches. Per germline, CDR1 ENHRY and CDR2 SYGVKD. This chain's CDR3 is CAISEGLAGGNYEQYF. The CDR3 DNA follows: TGTGCCATCAGCGAGGGACTAGCGGGAGGTAACTACGAGCAGTACTTC.

This clonotype was found a few times. The rearrangement joins TRBV12-3 or TRBV12-4 to TRBJ1-2, with D possibly matching TRBD1 (6 bases). The CDR3 is 13 residues long. Deletions cut 5 bases from V and 8 bases from J, with 15 bases between. The CDR3 spells CASSQTGRVGYTF. The CDR3 nucleotides are TGTGCCAGCAGTCAAACAGGGCGTGTGGGCTACACCTTC.

In this sample, this clonotype turned up a few times. The rearrangement uses TRBV7-6 and TRBJ1-1; possibly TRBD1 for D (5 bases). This CDR3 is built from 15 residues. Trimming shortened V by 5 bases and J by 6 bases, and 19 bases separated the two germline ends. Germline CDR1 SGHVS, CDR2 FNYEAQ. For the CDR3, the DNA is TGTGCCAGCAGCCTTGGTGGAGAGGGGAAGGCTGAAGCTTTCTTT. Protein sequence: CASSLGGEGKAEAFF.

This clonotype was observed a few times. This chain uses TRBV4-1 with TRBJ1-2, with D possibly being TRBD1 (6 bases). Trimming left V 0 bases short and J 4 bases short, with 15 bases between. CDR3 length: 16 residues. Germline CDR1 and CDR2: MGHRA and YSYEKL. The CDR3 nucleotides read TGCGCCAGCAGCCAAGAGGTGTCGCAGGGGACCTATGGCTACACCTTC. It codes for CASSQEVSQGTYGYTF.

The rearrangement uses TRBV5-1 and TRBJ2-1; 7 bases line up with TRBD1. Germline-derived CDR1 and CDR2 are SGHRS and YFSETQ. With V trimmed by 3 bases and J by 0 bases, 6 bases remained unmatched. The CDR3 is 16 residues long. The CDR3 region has the DNA TGCGCCAGCAGCTCCGGACAGGCTAACTCCTACAATGAGCAGTTCTTC. It codes for CASSSGQANSYNEQFF.

DNA for the CDR3: TGCAGTGCTAGAGTGCAGTACGAGCAGTACTTC. Translation gives CSARVQYEQYF. J is TRBJ2-7 and V is TRBV20-1; D gene unclear. The V and J ends lost 1 base and 4 bases respectively, with 5 bases between them. Germline loops: CDR1 DFQATT, CDR2 SNEGSKA (reference sequence). There are 11 residues in the CDR3.

The chain is built from TRBV5-1 and TRBJ2-3; D unclear. From germline, CDR1 is SGHRS and CDR2 YFSETQ. The CDR3 is made up of 14 amino acids. The V end lost 2 bases, the J end lost 3 bases, and 10 bases lay between the germline ends. The CDR3 sequence is CASSFPADTDTQYF. CDR3 in DNA: TGCGCCAGCAGCTTCCCGGCGGATACAGATACGCAGTATTTT.

This clonotype came up a few times. This chain connects TRBV20-1 to TRBJ1-5, with 8 bases identical to TRBD1. The CDR3 has 14 residues. The germline CDR1 and CDR2 sequences are DFQATT and SNEGSKA (reference sequence). The ends lost 6 bases at V and 0 bases at J; junction bases unmatched: 4. CDR3 protein: CSARTGYSNQPQHF. CDR3 nucleotides: TGCAGTGCCCGGACAGGGTATAGCAATCAGCCCCAGCATTTT.

The CDR3 protein is CASSSHYREQFF. The CDR3 nucleotides read TGTGCCAGCAGCTCTCACTACAGGGAGCAGTTCTTC. This chain uses TRBV7-2 with TRBJ2-1; D may be TRBD1 (5 bases). CDR1 SGHTA and CDR2 FQGNSA come from the germline V gene. Trimming shortened V by 4 bases and J by 10 bases, and 11 bases separated the two germline ends. The length of the CDR3 is 12 residues.

This clonotype has just a few counts. This sequence joins TRBV7-2 and TRBJ2-1, with 9 bases matching TRBD2. The CDR3 runs to 16 residues. Looked up from germline, CDR1 is SGHTA and CDR2 is FQGNSA. With 4 bases clipped from V and 2 bases from J, the junction kept 6 bases outside the gene matches. DNA of the CDR3: TGTGCCAGCAGCTCCTATAGCGGGAGTACCTACAATGAGCAGTTCTTC. Its translation is CASSSYSGSTYNEQFF.

A few counts support this clonotype. The chain combines TRBV20-1 with TRBJ2-7, with D unclear. This CDR3 is 12 amino acids long. Between the trimmed V and J ends, which lost 1 base and 4 bases, there was a span of 8 bases. The V gene's germline CDR1 is DFQATT and CDR2 SNEGSKA (reference sequence). The CDR3 DNA is TGCAGTGCTAGAGGACCCCCTTACGAGCAGTACTTC. Encoded protein: CSARGPPYEQYF.

The genes are TRBV5-1 and TRBJ2-1; D is ambiguous. Trimming cost V 0 bases and J 0 bases, with 10 bases left between them. CDR3 length: 16 amino acids. Germline V gene data show CDR1 as SGHRS and CDR2 as YFSETQ. CDR3 sequence: CASSLAGNPSYNEQFF. DNA for the CDR3: TGCGCCAGCAGCTTGGCCGGCAACCCCTCCTACAATGAGCAGTTCTTC.

This chain uses TRBV29-1 with TRBJ1-3, with D possibly being TRBD1 (6 bases). The CDR3 loop spans 16 amino acids. The ends were cut back, 0 bases at V and 0 bases at J, with 12 bases in the middle. Germline values: CDR1 SQVTM, CDR2 ANQGSEA. The CDR3 sequence is CSVEDRPGASGNTIYF. Here the CDR3 DNA reads TGCAGCGTTGAAGATCGGCCGGGGGCCTCTGGAAACACCATATATTTT. Using reference TRBV29-1 and TRBJ1-3 for the parts outside the CDR3, the full variable domain is SAVISQKPSRDICQRGTSLTIQCQVDSQVTMMFWYRQQPGQSLTLIATANQGSEATYESGFVIDKFPISRPNLTFSTLTVSNMSPEDSSIYLCSVEDRPGASGNTIYFGEGSWLTVV.

The chain has TRBV29-1 and TRBJ2-7; D gene unclear. Germline loops: CDR1 SQVTM, CDR2 ANQGSEA. V lost 4 bases and J 6 bases, leaving 13 bases between the germline ends. The CDR3 consists of 12 residues. CDR3 protein: CSVVVSLGEQYF. The CDR3 DNA is TGCAGCGTTGTGGTCAGCCTCGGCGAGCAGTACTTC.

This clonotype was observed a few times. This chain uses TRBV9 with TRBJ2-5; tentative D call: TRBD1 (5 bases). The CDR3 loop spans 15 amino acids. Germline V gene sequence: CDR1 SGDLS, CDR2 YYNGEE. V lost 0 bases, J lost 0 bases, and 9 bases lay in between. CDR3 bases: TGTGCCAGCAGCGTAGGCAGGGAACACCAAGAGACCCAGTACTTC. Its translation: CASSVGREHQETQYF.

The rearrangement joins TRBV4-1 to TRBJ2-7; 9 positions match TRBD2. The CDR3 length is 16 residues. CDR1 MGHRA and CDR2 YSYEKL come from the germline V gene. J was trimmed by 3 bases and V by 1 base; bases with no gene match: 7. The CDR3 here is CASSQVSLAGSYEQYF. The CDR3, as DNA: TGCGCCAGCAGCCAAGTTAGTCTAGCGGGAAGCTACGAGCAGTACTTC.

This clonotype was counted between two and nine times. The genes are TRBV19 and TRBJ2-1; 10 bases are a match to TRBD2. From germline, CDR1 is LNHDA and CDR2 SQIVND (reference sequence). V lost 6 bases to trimming and J lost 4 bases; unmatched junction nucleotides: 3. This CDR3 is 14 amino acids long. The CDR3 loop reads CASRSTSGYNEQFF. DNA for the CDR3: TGTGCCAGTAGGTCGACTAGCGGGTACAATGAGCAGTTCTTC.

The chain uses TRBV5-1 and TRBJ2-7; possible D gene TRBD2, 6 bases. Deletions cut 4 bases from V and 7 bases from J, with 24 bases between. The CDR3 loop spans 16 amino acids. Per the germline V gene, CDR1 is SGHRS and CDR2 is YFSETQ. Written as DNA, the CDR3 is TGCGCCAGCAGCACGAACCAAGGGGCGGGGTACGGTGAGCAGTACTTC. Residues: CASSTNQGAGYGEQYF.

The rearrangement joins TRBV12-3 or TRBV12-4 to TRBJ2-1; TRBD2 aligns across 7 bases. Trimming cost V 5 bases and J 3 bases; bases outside gene matches: 7. The CDR3 runs 15 residues. The CDR3 sequence: CASSPTSLYYNEQFF. CDR3 coding DNA: TGTGCCAGCAGTCCGACTAGCTTATACTACAATGAGCAGTTCTTC.

The chain joins TRBV5-1 to TRBJ2-7; 9 bases are a match to TRBD2. The germline V gene encodes CDR1 SGHRS and CDR2 YFSETQ. Losses at the gene ends were 3 bases for V and 6 bases for J; bases not matched to a gene: 10. The CDR3 loop spans 15 amino acids. CDR3 DNA sequence: TGCGCCAGCAGCTACAGGGATAGCGGGAGTGGCGAGCAGTACTTC. Translated, it gives CASSYRDSGSGEQYF.

In the case of this clonotype: One end of the junction does not line up with germline, which may come from a read error. The chain links TRBV5-1 to TRBJ2-7; TRBD2 aligns across 8 bases. CDR1 and CDR2 from the germline V gene are SGHRS and YFSETQ. CDR3 length: 16 amino acids. CDR3 sequence reads: CASSLEGGRRSYVQYF. In DNA, the CDR3 is TGCGCCAGCAGCTTGGAGGGCGGGAGGAGGTCCTACGTGCAGTACTTC.

This chain joins TRBV5-1 and TRBJ2-5; D not certain. The germline CDR1 and CDR2 sequences are SGHRS and YFSETQ. This CDR3 has 13 residues. Trimming left V 0 bases short and J 7 bases short, with 10 bases between. The CDR3 reads CASSLGLGGTQYF. The CDR3 region has the DNA TGCGCCAGCAGCTTGGGGCTTGGTGGGACCCAGTACTTC.

This clonotype was detected only a few times. V gene TRBV5-6 combines with J gene TRBJ2-7, with D maybe TRBD2 (5 bases). With 0 bases removed from V and 4 bases from J, the gap between germline ends came to 11 bases. This CDR3 is built from 14 residues. Germline V gene lookup returns CDR1 SGHDT and CDR2 YYEEEE. The CDR3 sequence: CASSLEGEVYEQYF. DNA for the CDR3: TGTGCCAGCAGCTTGGAGGGAGAGGTTTACGAGCAGTACTTC.

This clonotype was picked up a small number of times. V is TRBV5-1 and J is TRBJ2-2; 8 bases are a match to TRBD1. Germline lookup yields CDR1 SGHRS and CDR2 YFSETQ. V lost 4 bases to trimming and J lost 0 bases; unmatched junction nucleotides: 5. The CDR3 is 16 amino acids. The CDR3 DNA is TGCGCCAGCAGCAGAAGGACAGGGTCGAACACCGGGGAGCTGTTTTTT. This codes for CASSRRTGSNTGELFF.

The CDR3 coding sequence is TGCGCCAGCAGCTTAACCAGGGTGACCGAAGCTTTCTTT. This codes for CASSLTRVTEAFF. V usage is TRBV5-1 and J usage is TRBJ1-1, with D perhaps matching TRBD1 (5 bases). V was cut by 2 bases and J by 8 bases, with 13 bases left in between. Germline V CDR1 and CDR2: SGHRS, YFSETQ. This CDR3 region has 13 residues. Variable domain in full (rest from reference TRBV5-1 and TRBJ1-1): KAGVTQTPRYLIKTRGQQVTLSCSPISGHRSVSWYQQTPGQGLQFLFEYFSETQRNKGNFPGRFSGRQFSNSRSEMNVSTLELGDSALYLCASSLTRVTEAFFGQGTRLTVV.

This chain joins TRBV28 and TRBJ2-7, with 7 bases identical to TRBD2. Germline trimming cut 4 bases from V and 3 bases from J; bases unmatched to any gene: 9. Germline CDR1 is MDHEN and CDR2 is SYDVKM. The length of the CDR3 is 15 residues. The CDR3: CASSWGGAQNYEQYF. Here the CDR3 DNA reads TGTGCCAGCAGTTGGGGGGGAGCCCAGAACTACGAGCAGTACTTC.

This chain connects TRBV24-1 to TRBJ2-1, with a tentative D call TRBD2 (6 bases). Germline V gene lookup returns CDR1 KGHDR and CDR2 SFDVKD. The CDR3 is 12 amino acids. With 6 bases removed from V and 8 bases from J, the gap between germline ends came to 10 bases. CDR3 DNA sequence: TGTGCCACCAGTCGGGGGAGCCATGAGCAGTTCTTC. Translation: CATSRGSHEQFF.

This clonotype was counted only a few times. CDR3: CSVAGTGAYEQYF. The DNA for the CDR3 is TGCAGTGTCGCCGGGACAGGTGCCTACGAGCAGTACTTC. The V call is TRBV20-1, the J call TRBJ2-7, with TRBD1 matching 8 bases. Trimming cost V 7 bases and J 2 bases; bases outside gene matches: 7. CDR1 is DFQATT, CDR2 SNEGSKA, per germline (reference sequence). This CDR3 has 13 amino acids.

This clonotype was seen more than once but under ten times. The chain is built from TRBV5-1 and TRBJ2-6; no definite D call. In germline, CDR1 is SGHRS, CDR2 YFSETQ. The CDR3 sequence is 15 residues long. Trimming cost V 0 bases and J 2 bases, with 6 bases left between them. The CDR3 loop reads CASSLEVTGANVLTF. The DNA for the CDR3 is TGCGCCAGCAGCTTGGAGGTTACTGGGGCCAACGTCCTGACTTTC.